The 11 T cell receptor beta chains listed next were all sequenced from one sample in a study of T cell changes during pregnancy in multiple sclerosis. Libraries were prepared by immunoSEQ multiplex PCR; TCRdb keeps only in-frame clonotypes and omits some of them. The sample includes around 71,000 clones, more than 90% of them seen just once. This material consisted of peripheral blood, taken in the third trimester of pregnancy. These receptors came from a female donor with multiple sclerosis, enrolled in a pregnancy study.

The CDR3 DNA reads as TGTGCCAGCAGCTCCAGGGGACAGAGACTCTATGGCTACACCTTC. Amino acids: CASSSRGQRLYGYTF. The genes are TRBV9 and TRBJ1-2, with 7 bases fitting TRBD1. This CDR3 is built from 15 residues. Germline CDR1 and CDR2: SGDLS and YYNGEE. V lost 4 bases and J lost 4; bases outside the gene matches: 10.

The chain has TRBV11-1 and TRBJ1-1; possible D gene TRBD1, 5 bases. In germline, CDR1 is SGHAT, CDR2 FQDESV (reference sequence). V shed 2 bases and J shed 0 bases, with 10 bases lying between them. The CDR3 length is 15 residues. The chain's CDR3 is CASSLMGGMNTEAFF. The DNA for the CDR3 is TGTGCCAGCAGCTTAATGGGGGGGATGAACACTGAAGCTTTCTTT. Together with reference TRBV11-1 and TRBJ1-1, the CDR3 gives the full variable domain: EAEVAQSPRYKITEKSQAVAFWCDPISGHATLYWYRQILGQGPELLVQFQDESVVDDSQLPKDRFSAERLKGVDSTLKIQPAELGDSAMYLCASSLMGGMNTEAFFGQGTRLTVV.

The CDR3 loop reads CASSPDRGQPQHF. The CDR3 nucleotides read TGTGCCAGCAGCCCGGACAGGGGTCAGCCCCAGCATTTT. The chain employs TRBV7-3 and TRBJ1-5, with 9 nucleotides matching TRBD1. V shed 5 bases, J shed 6 bases, and the junction held 2 bases outside the gene matches. Germline assignment: CDR1 SGHTA and CDR2 FQGTGA. The length of the CDR3 is 13 residues.

The chain is built from TRBV27 and TRBJ1-1; 10 bases map to TRBD1. Germline values: CDR1 MNHEY, CDR2 SMNVEV (reference sequence). The CDR3 length is 15 residues. The V gene end was trimmed by 5 bases and the J gene end by 4 bases; junction bases not matched to a gene: 7. The DNA for the CDR3 is TGTGCCAGCAGTCTGACAGGGGGCGGTGGCACTGAAGCTTTCTTT. Protein sequence: CASSLTGGGGTEAFF.

The chain has TRBV9 and TRBJ2-1; D is perhaps TRBD1 (6 bases). Trimming took 4 bases from V and 0 from J, leaving 11 bases between them. Germline values: CDR1 SGDLS, CDR2 YYNGEE. This CDR3 spans 15 amino acids. The DNA for the CDR3 is TGTGCCAGCAGCAAGGGGGATTTCTCCTACAATGAGCAGTTCTTC. Translating it yields CASSKGDFSYNEQFF.

V is TRBV7-6 and J is TRBJ2-7; 15 bases are shared with TRBD2. Germline-derived CDR1 and CDR2 are SGHVS and FNYEAQ. Germline trimming cut 2 bases from V and 4 bases from J; bases unmatched to any gene: 6. CDR3 length equals 17 residues. The CDR3 loop is CASSLRGLAGGGYEQYF. The CDR3 DNA reads TGTGCCAGCAGCTTAAGAGGACTAGCGGGAGGGGGGTACGAGCAGTACTTC.

This chain joins TRBV6-1 and TRBJ1-4, with D possibly being TRBD1 (6 bases). Trimming cost V 5 bases and J 3 bases, with 10 bases left between them. From germline, CDR1 is MNHNS and CDR2 SASEGT. The CDR3 consists of 14 residues. CDR3 coding DNA: TGTGCCAGCAGTTCCGGACAGCCTAATGAAAAACTGTTTTTT. Protein: CASSSGQPNEKLFF.

The CDR3 DNA reads TGTGCCAGCAGTTTAGGAGCGGGAGGGGGTCAAGAGACCCAGTACTTC. Encoded protein: CASSLGAGGGQETQYF. The V and J genes are TRBV27 and TRBJ2-5, with 10 bases fitting TRBD2. The CDR3 has 16 amino acids. V shed 2 bases, J shed 2 bases, and the junction held 5 bases outside the gene matches. CDR1 MNHEY and CDR2 SMNVEV come from the germline V gene (reference sequence).

The J gene is TRBJ1-2, the V gene TRBV9; D is uncertain. Germline lookup yields CDR1 SGDLS and CDR2 YYNGEE. Trimming stripped 2 bases from V and 4 bases from J, with 6 bases between. This CDR3 comprises 12 residues. The chain's CDR3 is CASSVEAYGYTF. The CDR3 DNA reads as TGTGCCAGCAGCGTCGAGGCCTATGGCTACACCTTC.

The gene calls are TRBV28 and TRBJ2-7; 7 bases fit TRBD2. J lost 5 bases, V lost 1 base, and 5 bases had no gene match. The CDR3 length is 14 residues. From germline, CDR1 is MDHEN and CDR2 SYDVKM. In DNA form, the CDR3 reads TGTGCCAGCAGTTTATACGGGAGGTATAACGAGCAGTACTTC. Translated: CASSLYGRYNEQYF.

V gene TRBV6-1 combines with J gene TRBJ1-1; 9 bases fit TRBD1. Germline V gene sequence: CDR1 MNHNS, CDR2 SASEGT. Germline trimming cut 6 bases from V and 1 base from J; bases unmatched to any gene: 3. This CDR3 has 14 amino acids. The CDR3 is CASREQGANTEAFF. The CDR3 bases are TGTGCCAGCAGGGAACAGGGGGCGAACACTGAAGCTTTCTTT.